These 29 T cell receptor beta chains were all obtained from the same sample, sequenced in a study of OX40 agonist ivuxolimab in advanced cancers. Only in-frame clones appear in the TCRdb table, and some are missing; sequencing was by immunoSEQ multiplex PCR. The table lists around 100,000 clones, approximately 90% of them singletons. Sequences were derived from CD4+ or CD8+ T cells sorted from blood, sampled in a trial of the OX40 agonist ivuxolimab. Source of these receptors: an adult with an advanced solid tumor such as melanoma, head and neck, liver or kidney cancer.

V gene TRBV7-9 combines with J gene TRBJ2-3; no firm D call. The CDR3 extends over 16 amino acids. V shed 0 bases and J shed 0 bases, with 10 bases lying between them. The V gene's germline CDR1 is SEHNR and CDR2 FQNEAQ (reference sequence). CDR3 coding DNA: TGTGCCAGCAGCTTAGCGCGGCCTACTAGCACAGATACGCAGTATTTT. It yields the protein CASSLARPTSTDTQYF.

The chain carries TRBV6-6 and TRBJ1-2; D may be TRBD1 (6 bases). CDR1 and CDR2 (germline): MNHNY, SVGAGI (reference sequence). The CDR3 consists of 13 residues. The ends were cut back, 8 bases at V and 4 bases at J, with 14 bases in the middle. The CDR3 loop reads CASGLQGSYGYTF. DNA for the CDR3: TGTGCCAGCGGACTACAGGGCTCCTATGGCTACACCTTC.

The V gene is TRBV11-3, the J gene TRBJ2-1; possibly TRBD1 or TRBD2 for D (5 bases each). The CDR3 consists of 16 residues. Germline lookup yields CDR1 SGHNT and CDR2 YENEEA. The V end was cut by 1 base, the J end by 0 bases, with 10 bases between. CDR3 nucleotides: TGTGCCAGCAGCTTAGGGACTGGGGGCTCCTACAATGAGCAGTTCTTC. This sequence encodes CASSLGTGGSYNEQFF.

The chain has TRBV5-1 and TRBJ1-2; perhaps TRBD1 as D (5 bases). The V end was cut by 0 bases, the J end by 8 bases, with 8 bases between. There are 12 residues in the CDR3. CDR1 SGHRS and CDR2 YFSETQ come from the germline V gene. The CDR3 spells CASSLDGGGYTF. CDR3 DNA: TGCGCCAGCAGCTTGGACGGGGGAGGCTACACCTTC.

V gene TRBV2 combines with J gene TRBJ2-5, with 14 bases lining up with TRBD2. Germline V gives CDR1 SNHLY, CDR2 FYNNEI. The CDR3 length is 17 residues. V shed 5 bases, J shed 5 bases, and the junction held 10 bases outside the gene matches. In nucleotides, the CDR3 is TGTGCCAGCAGTAACGGACTAGCGGGAGGACCGGGGGAGACCCAGTACTTC. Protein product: CASSNGLAGGPGETQYF.

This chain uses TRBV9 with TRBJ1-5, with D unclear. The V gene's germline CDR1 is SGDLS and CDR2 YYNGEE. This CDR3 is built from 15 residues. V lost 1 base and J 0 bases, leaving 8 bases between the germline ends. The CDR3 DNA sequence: TGTGCCAGCAGCGTATCGGGCCTTAGCAATCAGCCCCAGCATTTT. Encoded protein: CASSVSGLSNQPQHF.

CDR3 residues: CASSDLGTGMNEQFF. Here the CDR3 DNA reads TGTGCCAGCAGTGACCTCGGGACAGGGATGAATGAGCAGTTCTTC. The chain joins TRBV6-1 to TRBJ2-1, with 9 bases matching TRBD1. With V trimmed by 3 bases and J by 7 bases, 7 bases remained unmatched. This CDR3 is built from 15 residues. Germline loops: CDR1 MNHNS, CDR2 SASEGT.

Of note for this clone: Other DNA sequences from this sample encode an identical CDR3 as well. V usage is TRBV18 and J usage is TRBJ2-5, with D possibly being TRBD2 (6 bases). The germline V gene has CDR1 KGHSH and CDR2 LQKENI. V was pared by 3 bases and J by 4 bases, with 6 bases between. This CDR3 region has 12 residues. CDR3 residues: CASSPGGETQYF. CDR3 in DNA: TGTGCCAGCTCACCGGGAGGAGAGACCCAGTACTTC.

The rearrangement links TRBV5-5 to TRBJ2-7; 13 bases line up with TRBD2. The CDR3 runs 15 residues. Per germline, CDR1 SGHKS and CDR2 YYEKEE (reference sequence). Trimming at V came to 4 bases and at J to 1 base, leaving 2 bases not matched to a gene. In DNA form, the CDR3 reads TGTGCCAGCAGCCCGGGACTAGCGGGATCCTACGAGCAGTACTTC. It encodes CASSPGLAGSYEQYF.

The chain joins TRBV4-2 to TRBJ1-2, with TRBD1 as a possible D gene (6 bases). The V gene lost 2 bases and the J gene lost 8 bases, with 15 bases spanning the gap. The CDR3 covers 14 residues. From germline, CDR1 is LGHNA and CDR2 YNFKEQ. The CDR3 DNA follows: TGTGCCAGCAGCCAACCCGACAGGCCGAAGGGCTACACCTTC. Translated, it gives CASSQPDRPKGYTF.

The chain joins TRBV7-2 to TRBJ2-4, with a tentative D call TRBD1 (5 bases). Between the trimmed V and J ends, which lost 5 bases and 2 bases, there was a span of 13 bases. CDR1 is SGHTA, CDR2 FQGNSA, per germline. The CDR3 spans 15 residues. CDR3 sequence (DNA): TGTGCCAGCAGCACCGACAGTCTACCCAAAAACATTCAGTACTTC. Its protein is CASSTDSLPKNIQYF. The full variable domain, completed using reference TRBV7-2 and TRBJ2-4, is GAGVSQSPSNKVTEKGKDVELRCDPISGHTALYWYRQSLGQGLEFLIYFQGNSAPDKSGLPSDRFSAERTGGSVSTLTIQRTQQEDSAVYLCASSTDSLPKNIQYFGAGTRLSVL.

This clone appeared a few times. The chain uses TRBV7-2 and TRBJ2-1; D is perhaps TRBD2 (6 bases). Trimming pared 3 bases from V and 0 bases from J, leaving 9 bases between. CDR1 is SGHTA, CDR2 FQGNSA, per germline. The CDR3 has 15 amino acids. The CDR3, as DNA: TGTGCCAGCAGCTTTGCTAGCGCCTCCTACAATGAGCAGTTCTTC. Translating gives CASSFASASYNEQFF.

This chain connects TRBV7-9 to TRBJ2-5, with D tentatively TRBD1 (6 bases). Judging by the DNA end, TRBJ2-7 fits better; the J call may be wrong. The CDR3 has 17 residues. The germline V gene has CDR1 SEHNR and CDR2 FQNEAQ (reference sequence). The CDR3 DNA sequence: TGTGCCAGCAGCTCCTTTAGCACCCCAGGGGCCACCTACGAGCAGTACTTC. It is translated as CASSSFSTPGATYEQYF.

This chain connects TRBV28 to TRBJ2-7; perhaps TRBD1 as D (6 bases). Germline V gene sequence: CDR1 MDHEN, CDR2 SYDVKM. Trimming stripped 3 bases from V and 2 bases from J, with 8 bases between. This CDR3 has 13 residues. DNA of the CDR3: TGTGCCAGCAGTTTGGCAGGGGCCTACGAGCAGTACTTC. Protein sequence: CASSLAGAYEQYF.

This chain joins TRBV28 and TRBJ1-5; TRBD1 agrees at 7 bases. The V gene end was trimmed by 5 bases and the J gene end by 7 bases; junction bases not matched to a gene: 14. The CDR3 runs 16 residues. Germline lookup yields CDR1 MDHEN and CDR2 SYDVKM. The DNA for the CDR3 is TGTGCCAGCAGTCCCCCCCTACAGGGGTTCCCCCAGCCCCAGCATTTT. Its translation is CASSPPLQGFPQPQHF.

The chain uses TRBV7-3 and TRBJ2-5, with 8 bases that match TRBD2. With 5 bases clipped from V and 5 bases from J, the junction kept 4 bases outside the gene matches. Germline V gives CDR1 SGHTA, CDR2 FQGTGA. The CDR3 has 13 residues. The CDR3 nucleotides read TGTGCCAGCAGCACTAGCGGACGGGAGACCCAGTACTTC. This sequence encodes CASSTSGRETQYF.

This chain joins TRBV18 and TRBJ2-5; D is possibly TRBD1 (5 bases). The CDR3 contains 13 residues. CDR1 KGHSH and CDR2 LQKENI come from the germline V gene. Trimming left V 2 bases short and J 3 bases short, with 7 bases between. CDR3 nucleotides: TGTGCCAGCTCACCAACCAGGGAAGAGACCCAGTACTTC. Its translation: CASSPTREETQYF.

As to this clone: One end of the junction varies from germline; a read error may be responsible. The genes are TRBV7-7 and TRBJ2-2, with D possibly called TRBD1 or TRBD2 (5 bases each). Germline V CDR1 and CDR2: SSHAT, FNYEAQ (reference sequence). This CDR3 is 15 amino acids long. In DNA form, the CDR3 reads TGTGCTAGCAGCTTCCTGGACTCCCCCGGGGCGGAGCTGTTTTTT. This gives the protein CASSFLDSPGAELFF.

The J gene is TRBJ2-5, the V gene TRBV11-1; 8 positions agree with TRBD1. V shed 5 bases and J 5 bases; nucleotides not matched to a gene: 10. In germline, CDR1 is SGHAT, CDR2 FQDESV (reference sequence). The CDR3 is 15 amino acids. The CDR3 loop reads CASSPPDRGQETQYF. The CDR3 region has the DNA TGTGCCAGCAGCCCGCCAGACAGGGGCCAGGAGACCCAGTACTTC.

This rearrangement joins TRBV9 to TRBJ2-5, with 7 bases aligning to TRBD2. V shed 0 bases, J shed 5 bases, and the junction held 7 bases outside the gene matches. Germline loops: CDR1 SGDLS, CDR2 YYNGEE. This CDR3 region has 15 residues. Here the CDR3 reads CASSVEAGALETQYF. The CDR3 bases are TGTGCCAGCAGCGTAGAGGCGGGAGCTCTTGAGACCCAGTACTTC.

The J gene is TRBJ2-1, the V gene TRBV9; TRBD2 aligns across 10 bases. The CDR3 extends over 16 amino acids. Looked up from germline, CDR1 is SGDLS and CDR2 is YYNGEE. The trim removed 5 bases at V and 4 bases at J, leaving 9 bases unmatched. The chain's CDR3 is CASSATGTSVYNEQFF. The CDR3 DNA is TGTGCCAGCAGTGCCACCGGGACTAGCGTTTACAATGAGCAGTTCTTC.

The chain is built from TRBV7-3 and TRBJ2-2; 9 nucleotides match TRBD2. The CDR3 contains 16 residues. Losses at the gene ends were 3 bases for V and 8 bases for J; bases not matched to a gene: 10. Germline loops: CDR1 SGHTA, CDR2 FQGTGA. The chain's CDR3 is CASSFSSGRYPGELFF. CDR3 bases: TGTGCCAGCAGCTTTTCAAGCGGGAGGTATCCAGGGGAGCTGTTTTTT.

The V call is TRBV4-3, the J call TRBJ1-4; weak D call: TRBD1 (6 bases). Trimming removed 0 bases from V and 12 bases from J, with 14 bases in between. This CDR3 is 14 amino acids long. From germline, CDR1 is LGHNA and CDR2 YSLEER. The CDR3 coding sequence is TGCGCCAGCAGCCAAGACCTGGACAGACGACAACTGTTTTTT. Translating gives CASSQDLDRRQLFF.

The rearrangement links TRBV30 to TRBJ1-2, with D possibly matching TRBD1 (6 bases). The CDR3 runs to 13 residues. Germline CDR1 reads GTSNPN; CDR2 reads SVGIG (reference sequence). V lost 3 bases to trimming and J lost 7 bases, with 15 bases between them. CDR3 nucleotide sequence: TGTGCCTGGAGCTCAACAGGGTGGCGTGGCTACACCTTC. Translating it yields CAWSSTGWRGYTF. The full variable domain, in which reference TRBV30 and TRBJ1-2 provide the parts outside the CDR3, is SQTIHQWPATLVQPVGSPLSLECTVEGTSNPNLYWYRQAAGRGLQLLFYSVGIGQISSEVPQNLSASRPQDRQFILSSKKLLLSDSGFYLCAWSSTGWRGYTFGSGTRLTVV.

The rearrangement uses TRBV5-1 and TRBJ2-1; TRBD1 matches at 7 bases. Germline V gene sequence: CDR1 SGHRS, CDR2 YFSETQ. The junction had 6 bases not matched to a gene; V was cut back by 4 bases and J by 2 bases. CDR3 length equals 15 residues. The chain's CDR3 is CASSPTGNAYNEQFF. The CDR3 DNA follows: TGCGCCAGCAGCCCGACAGGGAATGCCTACAATGAGCAGTTCTTC.

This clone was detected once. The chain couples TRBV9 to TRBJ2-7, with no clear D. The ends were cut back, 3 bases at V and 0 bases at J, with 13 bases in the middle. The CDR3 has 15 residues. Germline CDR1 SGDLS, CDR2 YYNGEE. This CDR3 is CASSAGSWSSYEQYF. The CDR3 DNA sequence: TGTGCCAGCAGCGCCGGGTCCTGGAGCTCCTACGAGCAGTACTTC.

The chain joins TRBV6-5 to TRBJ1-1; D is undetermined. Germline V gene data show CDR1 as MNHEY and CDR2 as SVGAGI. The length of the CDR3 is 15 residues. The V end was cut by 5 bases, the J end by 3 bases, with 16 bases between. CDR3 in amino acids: CASSQLKQDYTEAFF. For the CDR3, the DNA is TGTGCCAGCAGTCAATTAAAGCAGGACTACACTGAAGCTTTCTTT.

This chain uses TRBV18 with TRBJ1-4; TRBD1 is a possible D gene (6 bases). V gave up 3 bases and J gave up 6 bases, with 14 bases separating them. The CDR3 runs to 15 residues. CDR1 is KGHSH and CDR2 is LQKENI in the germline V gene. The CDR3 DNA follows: TGTGCCAGCTCACCGCTTAACAGGGTAGATGAAAAACTGTTTTTT. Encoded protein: CASSPLNRVDEKLFF.

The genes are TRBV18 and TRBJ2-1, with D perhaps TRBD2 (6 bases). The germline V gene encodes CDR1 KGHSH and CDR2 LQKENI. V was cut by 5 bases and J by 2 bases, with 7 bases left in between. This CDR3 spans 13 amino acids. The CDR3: CASSAGTYNEQFF. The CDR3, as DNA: TGTGCCAGCTCAGCGGGAACCTACAATGAGCAGTTCTTC.